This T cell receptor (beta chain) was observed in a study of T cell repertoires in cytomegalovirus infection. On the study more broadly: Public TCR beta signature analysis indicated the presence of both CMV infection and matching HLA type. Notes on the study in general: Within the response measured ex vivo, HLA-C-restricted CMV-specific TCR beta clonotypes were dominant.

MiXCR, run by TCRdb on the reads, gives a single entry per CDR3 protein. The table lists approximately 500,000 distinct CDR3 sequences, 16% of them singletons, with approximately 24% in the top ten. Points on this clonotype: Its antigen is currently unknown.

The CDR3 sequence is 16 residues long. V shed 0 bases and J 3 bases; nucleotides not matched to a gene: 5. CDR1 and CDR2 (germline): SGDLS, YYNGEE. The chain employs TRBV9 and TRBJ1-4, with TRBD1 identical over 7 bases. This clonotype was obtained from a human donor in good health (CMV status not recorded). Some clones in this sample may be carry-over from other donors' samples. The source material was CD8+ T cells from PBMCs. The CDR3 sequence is CASSVGGGKANEKLFF. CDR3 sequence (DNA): TGTGCCAGCAGCGTAGGAGGGGGCAAGGCTAATGAAAAACTGTTTTTT.